Detailed here is one T cell receptor beta chain. The antigen is undetermined. Germline V gives CDR1 MDHEN, CDR2 SYDVKM. This CDR3 has 15 amino acids. V lost 2 bases and J 1 base, leaving 10 bases between the germline ends. Notes on the study in general: The TCR gene usage of tumor memory CD4+ T cells clustered together with blood and lymph node memory CD4+ cells and with lymph node naive CD4+ cells. Greatest tumor Treg TCR overlap was with tumor naive CD4+ cells.

Semi-nested PCR with Nested Universal Primer A followed constant-region reverse priming of full-length variable regions. TCRdb re-called the 5' RACE reads with MiXCR, one entry per CDR3 protein. The data contain tens of thousands of distinct CDR3 sequences, roughly 28% of them singletons. CD4+CD45RO+CD25- cells were isolated as memory CD4+ T cells. The chain uses TRBV28 and TRBJ2-3, with D perhaps TRBD1 (5 bases). The sequence came from a female donor with breast cancer. Material: tumor-infiltrating memory CD4+ T cells sorted from the breast tumor. The subset is: memory CD4+ T cells, CD4+CD45RO+CD25-. CDR3 region: CASSLQPRGTDTQYF. Written as DNA, the CDR3 is TGTGCCAGCAGTTTACAGCCCAGGGGCACAGATACGCAGTATTTT. The full variable domain, completed using reference TRBV28 and TRBJ2-3, is DVKVTQSSRYLVKRTGEKVFLECVQDMDHENMFWYRQDPGLGLRLIYFSYDVKMKEKGDIPEGYSVSREKKERFSLILESASTNQTSMYLCASSLQPRGTDTQYFGPGTRLTVL.